The 17 T cell receptor beta chains below all came from one sample that was sequenced in a study of Graves' ophthalmopathy and Graves' hyperthyroidism. Amplification from RNA transcripts yielded the TCR beta CDR3 regions. Scientists carried out first-round RT-PCR using HTBI primers and then a second-round multiplex PCR. TCRdb reprocessed the multiplex PCR reads via MiXCR and lists one record per CDR3 protein. The profile shows 900,000 to 1,200,000 distinct CDR3 sequences, about 35% of them singletons. Sequenced input: peripheral blood or thyroid tissue (not recorded which). These receptor sequences come from an adult man with Graves' hyperthyroidism.

The chain is built from TRBV7-2 and TRBJ1-2; 8 bases match TRBD1. V lost 6 bases to trimming and J lost 6 bases; unmatched junction nucleotides: 9. Per germline, CDR1 SGHTA and CDR2 FQGNSA. The CDR3 is 14 amino acids. The CDR3, as DNA: TGTGCCAGCAGGGGAACAGGGGGAGAGGATGGCTACACCTTC. Translation gives CASRGTGGEDGYTF.

This clonotype turned up a few times. The rearrangement uses TRBV27 and TRBJ2-5; no reliable D call. Per germline, CDR1 MNHEY and CDR2 SMNVEV (reference sequence). The V and J ends lost 6 bases and 5 bases respectively, with 13 bases between them. The CDR3 totals 13 residues. Here the CDR3 reads CASSTSAMETQYF. The DNA of the CDR3 is TGTGCCAGCAGCACCTCCGCTATGGAGACCCAGTACTTC.

J is TRBJ1-5 and V is TRBV5-1, with D hard to call. V lost 1 base and J lost 6, with 8 bases in between. There are 13 residues in the CDR3. Germline CDR1 and CDR2: SGHRS and YFSETQ. DNA for the CDR3: TGCGCCAGCAGCTTGACAGTGGGTCAGCCCCAGCATTTT. Amino acid sequence: CASSLTVGQPQHF.

In the case of this clonotype: The conserved closing phenylalanine or tryptophan is absent in this CDR3, likely reflecting a read error. The limits of the CDR3 on the DNA are not certain, so only TCRdb's listed CDR3 is given. This chain connects TRBV29-1 to TRBJ2-6; TRBD2 is the table's D call, not checked against the DNA. Termini included, the CDR3 measures 14 amino acids. Germline CDR1 and CDR2: SQVTM and ANQGSEA. CDR3 protein: CSVDGGSGANVLVL.

V is TRBV7-2 and J is TRBJ1-2; the match to TRBD1 covers 8 bases. Germline loops: CDR1 SGHTA, CDR2 FQGNSA. The V and J ends lost 8 bases and 12 bases, in that order; junction bases with no gene match: 8. CDR3 length equals 11 residues. Written as DNA, the CDR3 is TGTGCCAGCGGACAGGGCTATGGAAACACCTTC. It encodes CASGQGYGNTF.

This clonotype was observed a few times. The chain links TRBV29-1 to TRBJ1-1; a possible D gene is TRBD1 (5 bases). Germline V CDR1 and CDR2: SQVTM, ANQGSEA. There are 14 residues in the CDR3. V lost 6 bases to trimming and J lost 2 bases, with 16 bases between them. CDR3 sequence reads: CSVSRPQGNTEAFF. In DNA form, the CDR3 reads TGCAGCGTCTCCCGTCCGCAGGGAAACACTGAAGCTTTCTTT.

The chain recombines TRBV7-8 with TRBJ2-7, with D possibly being TRBD2 (9 bases). Per germline, CDR1 SGHVS and CDR2 FQNEAQ. Trimming took off 4 bases at V and 2 bases at J, with 18 bases between the two ends. This CDR3 is built from 16 residues. CDR3 nucleotides: TGTGCCAGCAGCTCCGCTAGCGGGACAGGCACCTACGAGCAGTACTTC. Translation: CASSSASGTGTYEQYF.

The CDR3 loop reads CASRDRVRGDEQYF. The CDR3 nucleotides are TGTGCCAGCAGAGACCGGGTTAGGGGGGACGAGCAGTACTTC. The rearrangement uses TRBV7-3 and TRBJ2-7; the D gene could be TRBD1 or TRBD2 (6 bases each). CDR3 length: 14 amino acids. Trimming took off 6 bases at V and 5 bases at J, with 17 bases between the two ends. The germline gives CDR1 SGHTA, CDR2 FQGTGA.

This clonotype has ten or more counts. V gene TRBV14 combines with J gene TRBJ2-5, with TRBD1 matching over 8 bases. CDR1 and CDR2 (germline): SGHDN, FVKESK. This CDR3 contains 15 residues. Trimming took 4 bases from V and 5 from J; bases not matched to a gene: 9. CDR3 residues: CASSRGQGYAETQYF. The CDR3 coding sequence is TGTGCCAGCAGCCGCGGACAGGGCTACGCTGAGACCCAGTACTTC.

Concerning this clonotype itself: A read error is possible here, since a much larger clone lies one base away. This sequence joins TRBV10-3 and TRBJ1-2; no clear D gene. The germline gives CDR1 ENHRY, CDR2 SYGVKD. The CDR3 loop spans 11 amino acids. The CDR3 bases are TGTGCCAGCAGTGATACCTATGGCTACACCTTC. Residues: CASSDTYGYTF.

A word on this clonotype: This CDR3 fails to terminate in the conserved phenylalanine or tryptophan, so it likely reflects a read error. No DNA is shown, since the ends of the CDR3 on it are uncertain; the CDR3 is the one TCRdb lists. The V gene is TRBV7-2, the J gene TRBJ1-3; the tabulated D call, TRBD1, remains unverified against the DNA. Germline V gives CDR1 SGHTA, CDR2 FQGNSA. The CDR3 length equals 11 residues, ends included. The CDR3 here is CASNPRVGENT.

Comment on this clonotype: An end of the junction differs from the germline gene, which may be a read error. V usage is TRBV10-3 and J usage is TRBJ2-1, with 10 bases fitting TRBD2. The germline gives CDR1 ENHRY, CDR2 SYGVKD. This CDR3 is 13 amino acids long. Here the CDR3 reads CASSGTSDNEQFF. The CDR3 bases are TGTGCCAGCAGTGGGACTAGCGACAATGAGCAGTTCTTC.

The chain joins TRBV12-3 or TRBV12-4 to TRBJ1-5; D ambiguous. This CDR3 has 14 amino acids. V was pared by 5 bases and J by 7 bases, with 15 bases between. CDR3 sequence: CASSPSRPGQPQHF. CDR3 in DNA: TGTGCCAGCAGTCCCTCACGGCCTGGACAGCCCCAGCATTTT.

This clonotype has more than one count but fewer than ten. The chain is built from TRBV14 and TRBJ2-7; D gene unclear. V gave up 6 bases and J gave up 0 bases, with 15 bases separating them. The germline CDR1 and CDR2 sequences are SGHDN and FVKESK. The CDR3 is 15 residues long. CDR3 nucleotides: TGTGCCAGCAGTGAAGTAAACAAGAACTCCTACGAGCAGTACTTC. Translation: CASSEVNKNSYEQYF.

The CDR3 is CASSQDWEGAAFF. CDR3 bases: TGCGCCAGCAGCCAAGATTGGGAGGGGGCGGCTTTCTTT. The chain joins TRBV4-3 to TRBJ1-1; TRBD1 agrees at 7 bases. Germline CDR1 reads LGHNA; CDR2 reads YSLEER. The CDR3 sequence is 13 residues long. After removal of 0 bases from V and 11 bases from J, the junction contained 6 bases not matched to a gene.

The sample holds many counts of this clonotype. V is TRBV25-1 and J is TRBJ1-1, with D maybe TRBD1 (5 bases). The V end lost 5 bases, the J end lost 3 bases, and 13 bases lay between the germline ends. The CDR3 covers 14 residues. Germline CDR1 and CDR2: MGHDK and SYGVNS. DNA for the CDR3: TGTGCCAGCAGTAGTCTCAGGGATGACACTGAAGCTTTCTTT. Its protein is CASSSLRDDTEAFF.

J is TRBJ1-3 and V is TRBV29-1; D possibly corresponds to TRBD1 (5 bases). V gave up 6 bases and J gave up 8 bases, with 20 bases separating them. CDR1 SQVTM and CDR2 ANQGSEA come from the germline V gene. The CDR3 is made up of 14 amino acids. The CDR3 region has the DNA TGCAGCGTCGAACGACTAGCGGGAGGGGACACCATATATTTT. It is translated as CSVERLAGGDTIYF.